The T cell receptor beta chain under discussion was sequenced for a study of CD8+CD57+ T cells in acquired aplastic anemia (dated by TCRdb to 2016 to 2019). For context, the study as a whole: DNA extracted from sorted CD4+ and CD8+ cells had a mean of about 3.2 ug, with a range of about 0.18 to 27.4 ug. Mean read counts for healthy donor samples were about 10 million for CD4+ cells and around 11 million for CD8+ cells. Broader findings and caveats from the paper: CD8+ Simpson's diversity did not differ significantly between patients and healthy controls (P=0.060). Although roughly 29 CD8+ CDR3 sequences were shared by patients and controls, these sequences appeared highly expressed in patients and within the immunodominant clones of patients.

The CDR3 numbers 14 residues from cysteine through phenylalanine. Here the CDR3 DNA is all that survives: 42 bases in frame from base 1. The germline V gene provides CDR1 SGHTA and CDR2 FQGNSA. The V end loses 5 bases and the J end loses 0 bases, and a stretch of 7 bases separates them. This clonotype was found many times. Its target antigen remains unknown. No quality values exist for individual bases; no much larger clone is one base distant. The study deep-sequenced TCR repertoires of sorted CD4+ and CD8+ blood T cells from severe aplastic anemia patients and healthy subjects. Ficoll-Paque density gradient centrifugation was used to isolate peripheral blood mononuclear cells. Before DNA was extracted, CD4+ and CD8+ T cells were sorted using either FACS or magnetic beads. TCR beta VDJ combination and CDR3 sequence profiling used genomic DNA as the template. TCR repertoire sequencing was run on an Illumina HiSeq 2000. Per the authors' processing: Repertoire assessment relied on Simpson's diversity index, CDR3 size and DJ length profiles, and TRBV/TRBJ rearrangement plots. The most abundant DNA sequence in the deep sequencing data was taken as the immunodominant clone. CDR3 amino acid sequences were screened for sharing across subjects and compared with published repertoires and the VDJdb database. TCRdb took the public reads, trimmed them with fastp at Q25, ran MiXCR for clone calling and kept in-frame beta chains. For every CDR3 protein sequence, its rows merge into one entry that carries the most common genes and DNA. These V and J calls rely on TCRdb rather than the paper's analysis. The sample has about 190,000 distinct CDR3 sequences on record, 50% to 55% of them singletons. Jointly, the top ten make up 15% to 20% of the sample.

The material sequenced was sorted CD4+, CD8+, or CD8+CD57+ T cells (not recorded which) from PBMCs. The rearranged segments are TRBV7-2 and TRBJ1-4, and possibly TRBD1, on 5 matching bases. The TCR sequence derives from a human donor in good health, serving as a control. The base sequence is TGTGCCAGCAGCCGGGACCCAACTAATGAAAAACTGTTTTTT. Translation gives CASSRDPTNEKLFF.